This is a list of T cell receptor beta chains from one sample in a study of Graves' ophthalmopathy and Graves' hyperthyroidism. One entry per CDR3 protein, called by TCRdb with MiXCR from the multiplex PCR reads. The table lists over a million distinct CDR3 sequences, approximately 35% of them singletons, with roughly 11% in the top ten. Sample: peripheral blood or thyroid tissue (not recorded which). The origin of the receptors is an adult man with Graves' hyperthyroidism. Each CDR3 is given with its conserved first and last residue. The D gene is left open where the match is weak. Rows may omit the clone size; those that give it use once, few, many or a size class.

TRBV5-5,-,-,TRBJ1-4,CASSLVPWTDNEKLFF,TGTGCCAGCAGCTTGGTGCCCTGGACGGATAATGAAAAACTGTTTTTT
TRBV5-6,-,many,TRBJ2-6,CASSLAEEAGANVLTF,TGTGCCAGCAGCTTGGCCGAGGAGGCTGGGGCCAACGTCCTGACTTTC
TRBV20-1,TRBD1,many,TRBJ1-2,CSARDLGQGALGYTF,TGCAGTGCTAGAGATCTCGGACAGGGGGCGCTTGGCTACACCTTC
TRBV29-1,-,-,TRBJ2-5,CSVVGQNQETQYF,TGCAGCGTTGTCGGACAGAACCAAGAGACCCAGTACTTC
TRBV12-3/TRBV12-4,-,-,TRBJ1-6,CASSRTAGNQPLHF,TGTGCCAGCAGTAGGACGGCGGGGAATCAGCCCCTCCACTTT
TRBV7-2,-,few,TRBJ1-1,CASSLKTGPGNTEAFF,TGTGCCAGCAGCTTAAAAACAGGGCCTGGGAACACTGAAGCTTTCTTT
TRBV7-2,-,-,TRBJ2-6,CASSTRQGANVLTF,TGTGCCAGCAGCACTAGACAGGGGGCCAACGTCCTGACTTTC
TRBV11-1,-,few,TRBJ1-6,CASSWQSGVDSPLHF,TGTGCCAGCAGCTGGCAATCGGGAGTCGACTCACCCCTCCACTTT
TRBV10-2,-,-,TRBJ2-7,CASSDRTEPLKEQYF,TGCGCCAGCAGTGACCGGACGGAACCCCTAAAGGAGCAGTACTTC
TRBV7-2,TRBD1,many,TRBJ2-2,CASRAGQGSGELFF,TGTGCCAGCAGGGCGGGACAGGGCTCCGGGGAGCTGTTTTTT
TRBV28,TRBD2,-,TRBJ2-7,CASSPLSGGSYEQYF,TGTGCCAGCAGTCCCCTTAGCGGGGGCTCCTACGAGCAGTACTTC
TRBV3-1,-,-,TRBJ1-1,CASSQVGRAEAFF,TGTGCCAGCAGCCAAGTAGGGAGGGCTGAAGCTTTCTTT
TRBV10-3,-,-,TRBJ1-2,CAISDGPYGYTF,TGTGCCATCAGCGACGGACCCTATGGCTACACCTTC
TRBV10-3,-,-,TRBJ1-5,CAISEGTGLDQPQHF,TGTGCCATCAGCGAGGGTACAGGGTTGGATCAGCCCCAGCATTTT
TRBV5-1,TRBD1,-,TRBJ2-7,CAIRPGDRNYEQYF,TGTGCCATCAGGCCCGGGGACAGGAACTACGAGCAGTACTTC
TRBV7-8,TRBD2,-,TRBJ2-7,CASSLAGEDNEQYF,TGTGCCAGCAGCCTAGCGGGAGAAGACAACGAGCAGTACTTC
TRBV24-1,-,many,TRBJ1-1,CATSDYRSGGEAFF,TGTGCCACCAGTGATTATCGGAGTGGCGGTGAAGCTTTCTTT
TRBV4-1,-,-,TRBJ1-2,CASSQEGSWGVVANYGYTF,TGCGCCAGCAGCCAAGAAGGGAGTTGGGGAGTTGTTGCTAACTATGGCTACACCTTC
TRBV11-2,-,few,TRBJ2-7,CASSSDIPGEQYF,TGTGCCAGCAGCTCAGACATTCCCGGCGAGCAGTACTTC
TRBV20-1,TRBD1,many,TRBJ2-7,CSAATGGYEQYF,TGCAGTGCCGCGACAGGGGGCTACGAGCAGTACTTC
TRBV30,-,few,TRBJ2-7,CAWSVVGPSYEQYF,TGTGCCTGGAGTGTTGTAGGGCCCTCCTACGAGCAGTACTTC
TRBV5-1,-,-,TRBJ2-7,CASSSQQGYEQYF,TGCGCCAGCAGCTCCCAACAGGGATACGAGCAGTACTTC